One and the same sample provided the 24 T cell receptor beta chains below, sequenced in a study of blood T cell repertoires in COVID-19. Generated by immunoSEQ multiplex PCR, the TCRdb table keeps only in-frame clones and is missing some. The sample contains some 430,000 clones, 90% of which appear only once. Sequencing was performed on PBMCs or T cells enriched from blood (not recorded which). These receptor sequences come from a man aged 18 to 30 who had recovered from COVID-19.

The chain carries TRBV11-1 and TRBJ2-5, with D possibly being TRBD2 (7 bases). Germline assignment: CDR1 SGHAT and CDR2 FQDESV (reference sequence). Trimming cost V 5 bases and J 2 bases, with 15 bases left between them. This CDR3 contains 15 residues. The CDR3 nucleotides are TGTGCCAGCAGCCTCACAGCGGGACAACAAGAGACCCAGTACTTC. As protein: CASSLTAGQQETQYF. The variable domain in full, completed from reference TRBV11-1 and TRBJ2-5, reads EAEVAQSPRYKITEKSQAVAFWCDPISGHATLYWYRQILGQGPELLVQFQDESVVDDSQLPKDRFSAERLKGVDSTLKIQPAELGDSAMYLCASSLTAGQQETQYFGPGTRLLVL.

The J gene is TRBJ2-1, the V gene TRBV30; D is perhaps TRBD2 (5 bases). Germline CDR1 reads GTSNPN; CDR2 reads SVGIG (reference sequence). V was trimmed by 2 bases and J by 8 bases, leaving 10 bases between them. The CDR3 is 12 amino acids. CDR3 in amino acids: CAWSSDYDEQFF. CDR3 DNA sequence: TGTGCCTGGAGTTCTGACTATGATGAGCAGTTCTTC.

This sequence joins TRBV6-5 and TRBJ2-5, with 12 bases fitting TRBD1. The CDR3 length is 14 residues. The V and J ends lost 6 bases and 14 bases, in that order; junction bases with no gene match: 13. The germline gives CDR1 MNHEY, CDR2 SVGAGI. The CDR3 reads CASSPRDRGPGVYF. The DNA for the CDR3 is TGTGCCAGCAGCCCCCGGGACAGGGGGCCGGGTGTATACTTC.

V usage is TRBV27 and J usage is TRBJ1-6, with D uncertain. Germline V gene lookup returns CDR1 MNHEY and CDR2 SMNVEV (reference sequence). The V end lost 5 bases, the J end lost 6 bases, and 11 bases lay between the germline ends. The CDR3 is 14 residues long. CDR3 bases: TGTGCCAGCAGTCCGAGACTGACTAATTCACCCCTCCACTTT. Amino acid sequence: CASSPRLTNSPLHF.

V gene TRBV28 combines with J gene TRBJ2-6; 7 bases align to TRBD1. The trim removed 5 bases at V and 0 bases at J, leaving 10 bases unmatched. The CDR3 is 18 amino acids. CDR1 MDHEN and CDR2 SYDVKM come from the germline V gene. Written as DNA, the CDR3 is TGTGCCAGCAGTCTTAGACAGGGAACCCTCTCTGGGGCCAACGTCCTGACTTTC. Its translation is CASSLRQGTLSGANVLTF.

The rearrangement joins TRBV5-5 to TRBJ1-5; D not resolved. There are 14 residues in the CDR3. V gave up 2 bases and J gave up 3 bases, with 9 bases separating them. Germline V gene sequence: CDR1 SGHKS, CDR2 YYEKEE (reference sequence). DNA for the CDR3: TGTGCCAGCAGCTTTGCCGGGGACAATCAGCCCCAGCATTTT. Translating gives CASSFAGDNQPQHF.

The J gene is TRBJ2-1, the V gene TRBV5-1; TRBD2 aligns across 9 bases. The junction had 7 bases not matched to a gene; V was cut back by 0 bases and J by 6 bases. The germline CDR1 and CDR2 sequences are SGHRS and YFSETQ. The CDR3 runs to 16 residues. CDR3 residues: CASSLVWASGINEQFF. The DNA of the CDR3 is TGCGCCAGCAGCTTGGTTTGGGCTAGCGGGATCAATGAGCAGTTCTTC. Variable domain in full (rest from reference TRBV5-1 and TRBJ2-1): KAGVTQTPRYLIKTRGQQVTLSCSPISGHRSVSWYQQTPGQGLQFLFEYFSETQRNKGNFPGRFSGRQFSNSRSEMNVSTLELGDSALYLCASSLVWASGINEQFFGPGTRLTVL.

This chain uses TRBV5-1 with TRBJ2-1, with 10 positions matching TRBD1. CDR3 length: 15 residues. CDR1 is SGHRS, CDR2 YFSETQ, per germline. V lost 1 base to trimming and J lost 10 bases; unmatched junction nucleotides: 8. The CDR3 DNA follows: TGCGCCAGCAGCTTGTACCGGACAGGGGGAAGCGAGCAGTTCTTC. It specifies CASSLYRTGGSEQFF.

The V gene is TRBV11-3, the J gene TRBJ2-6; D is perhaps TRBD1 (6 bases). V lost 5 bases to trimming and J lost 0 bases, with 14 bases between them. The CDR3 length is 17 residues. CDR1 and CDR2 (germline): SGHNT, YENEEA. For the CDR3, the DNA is TGTGCCAGCAGCCCCAGAGGGGGAAACTCTGGGGCCAACGTCCTGACTTTC. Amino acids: CASSPRGGNSGANVLTF.

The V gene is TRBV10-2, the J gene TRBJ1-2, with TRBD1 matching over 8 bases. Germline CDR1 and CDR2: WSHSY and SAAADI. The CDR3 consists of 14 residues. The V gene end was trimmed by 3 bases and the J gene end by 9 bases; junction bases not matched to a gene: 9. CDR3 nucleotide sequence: TGCGCCAGCAGTGATGGTCAGGGGGCGTTTCGCTACACCTTC. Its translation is CASSDGQGAFRYTF.

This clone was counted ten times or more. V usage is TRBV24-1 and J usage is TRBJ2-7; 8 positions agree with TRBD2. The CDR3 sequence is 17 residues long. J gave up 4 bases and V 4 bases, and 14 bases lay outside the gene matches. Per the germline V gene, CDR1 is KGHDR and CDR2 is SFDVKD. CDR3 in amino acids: CATSDSSGNFEGYEQYF. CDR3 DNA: TGTGCCACCAGTGACAGTAGCGGGAATTTTGAAGGTTACGAGCAGTACTTC.

The CDR3: CASSISGRAEETQYF. CDR3 bases: TGTGCCAGTAGTATTAGCGGGAGGGCCGAAGAGACCCAGTACTTC. This chain connects TRBV19 to TRBJ2-5; 11 bases align to TRBD2. V was pared by 3 bases and J by 3 bases, with 3 bases of the junction left unmatched. Per the germline V gene, CDR1 is LNHDA and CDR2 is SQIVND (reference sequence). CDR3 length: 15 amino acids.

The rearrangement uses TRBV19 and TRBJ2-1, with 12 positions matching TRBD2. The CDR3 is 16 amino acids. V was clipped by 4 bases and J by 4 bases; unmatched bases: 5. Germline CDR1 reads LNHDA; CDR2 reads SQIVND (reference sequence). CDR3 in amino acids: CASSSAGTSGYNEQFF. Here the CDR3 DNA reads TGTGCCAGTAGTAGTGCCGGGACTAGCGGGTACAATGAGCAGTTCTTC.

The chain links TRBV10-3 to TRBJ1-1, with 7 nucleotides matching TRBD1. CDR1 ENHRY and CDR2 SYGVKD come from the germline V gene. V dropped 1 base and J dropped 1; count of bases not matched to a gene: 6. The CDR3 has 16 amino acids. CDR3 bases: TGTGCCATCAGTGAGTTAAGGGGGCGCGGGAACACTGAAGCTTTCTTT. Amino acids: CAISELRGRGNTEAFF.

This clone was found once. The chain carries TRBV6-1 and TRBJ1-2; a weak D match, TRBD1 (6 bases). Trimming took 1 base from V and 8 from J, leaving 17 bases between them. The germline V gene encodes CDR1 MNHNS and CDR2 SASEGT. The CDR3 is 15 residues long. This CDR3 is CASSEDGWGLNGYTF. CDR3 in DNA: TGTGCCAGCAGTGAAGACGGATGGGGGCTGAACGGCTACACCTTC.

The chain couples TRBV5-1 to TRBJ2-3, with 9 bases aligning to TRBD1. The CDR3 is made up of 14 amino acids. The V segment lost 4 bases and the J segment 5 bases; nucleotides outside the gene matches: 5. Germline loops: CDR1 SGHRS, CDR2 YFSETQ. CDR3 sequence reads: CASSPQGAQDTQYF. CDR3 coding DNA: TGCGCCAGCAGCCCACAGGGGGCGCAAGATACGCAGTATTTT. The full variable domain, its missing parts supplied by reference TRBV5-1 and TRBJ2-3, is KAGVTQTPRYLIKTRGQQVTLSCSPISGHRSVSWYQQTPGQGLQFLFEYFSETQRNKGNFPGRFSGRQFSNSRSEMNVSTLELGDSALYLCASSPQGAQDTQYFGPGTRLTVL.

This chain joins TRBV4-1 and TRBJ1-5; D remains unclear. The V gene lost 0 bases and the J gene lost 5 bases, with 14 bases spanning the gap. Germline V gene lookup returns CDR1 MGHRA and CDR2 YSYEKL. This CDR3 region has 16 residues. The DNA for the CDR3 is TGCGCCAGCAGCCAAGATTTCGGCCAGGTATATCAGCCCCAGCATTTT. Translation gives CASSQDFGQVYQPQHF.

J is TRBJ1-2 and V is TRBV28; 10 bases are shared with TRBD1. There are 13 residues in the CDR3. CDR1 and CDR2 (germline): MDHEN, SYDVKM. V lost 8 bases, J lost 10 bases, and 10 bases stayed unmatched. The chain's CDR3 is CASAPGTGVIYTF. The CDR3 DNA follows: TGTGCCAGCGCACCAGGGACAGGGGTGATCTACACCTTC.

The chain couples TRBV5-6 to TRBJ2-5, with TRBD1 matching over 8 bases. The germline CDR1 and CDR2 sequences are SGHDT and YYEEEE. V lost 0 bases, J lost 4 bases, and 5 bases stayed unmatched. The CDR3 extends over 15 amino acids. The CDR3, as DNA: TGTGCCAGCAGCTTGGTGACAGGGGTTGGAGAGACCCAGTACTTC. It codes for CASSLVTGVGETQYF.

The CDR3 nucleotides are TGTGCCAGCAGTTTCCACTACCGGGACACCTCTGGAAACACCATATATTTT. It specifies CASSFHYRDTSGNTIYF. The genes are TRBV28 and TRBJ1-3; D might be TRBD1 (6 bases). In germline, CDR1 is MDHEN, CDR2 SYDVKM. V lost 3 bases, J lost 0 bases, and 15 bases lay in between. This CDR3 contains 17 residues. The whole variable domain, filled in from reference TRBV28 and TRBJ1-3, reads DVKVTQSSRYLVKRTGEKVFLECVQDMDHENMFWYRQDPGLGLRLIYFSYDVKMKEKGDIPEGYSVSREKKERFSLILESASTNQTSMYLCASSFHYRDTSGNTIYFGEGSWLTVV.

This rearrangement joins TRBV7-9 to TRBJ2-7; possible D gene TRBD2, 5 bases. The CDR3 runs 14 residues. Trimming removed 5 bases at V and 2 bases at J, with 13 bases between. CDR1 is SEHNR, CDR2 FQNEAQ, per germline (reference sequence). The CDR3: CASSPRTGTYEQYF. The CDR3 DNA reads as TGTGCCAGCAGCCCCCGGACTGGGACCTACGAGCAGTACTTC.

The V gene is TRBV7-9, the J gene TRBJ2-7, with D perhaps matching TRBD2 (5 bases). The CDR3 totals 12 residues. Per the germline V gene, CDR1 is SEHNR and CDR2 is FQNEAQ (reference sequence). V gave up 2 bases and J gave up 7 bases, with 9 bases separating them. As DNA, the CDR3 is TGTGCCAGCAGCTTAACAACTAGGGAGCAGTACTTC. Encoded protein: CASSLTTREQYF.

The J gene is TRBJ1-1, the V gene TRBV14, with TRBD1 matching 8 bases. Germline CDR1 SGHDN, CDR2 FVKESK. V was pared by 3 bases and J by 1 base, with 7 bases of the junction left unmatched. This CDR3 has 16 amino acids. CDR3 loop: CASSQMDRATNTEAFF. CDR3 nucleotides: TGTGCCAGCAGCCAGATGGACAGGGCGACGAACACTGAAGCTTTCTTT.

DNA for the CDR3: TGTGCCAGTAGTACCAGAGGAGGCTCTGGAAACACCATATATTTT. This sequence encodes CASSTRGGSGNTIYF. The V and J genes are TRBV19 and TRBJ1-3; no clear D. V shed 4 bases and J shed 0 bases, with 10 bases lying between them. The CDR3 runs to 15 residues. Germline V gives CDR1 LNHDA, CDR2 SQIVND (reference sequence).